This T cell receptor (beta chain) was captured by sequencing in a study of blood T cells in healthy people across ages. Looked up from germline, CDR1 is SGHTA and CDR2 is FQGNSA. V shed 2 bases and J 2 bases; nucleotides not matched to a gene: 9. The CDR3 totals 19 residues. Donors were systemically healthy Caucasian individuals from Russia aged roughly 6 to 95 years. General study findings and limits: Researchers said unsorted PBMCs prevented a conclusive naive versus antigen-experienced comparison. The percentage of naive T cells correlated strongly with TCR beta diversity. Greater diversity and more naive CD4+ cells were seen in long-lived donors than in aged donors.

Next came a second PCR, run for about 7 to 12 cycles, which used a sample-barcoded 5' primer along with a J-beta primer mix. One entry per CDR3 protein, called by TCRdb with MiXCR from the 5' RACE reads. The table includes around 1.7 million distinct CDR3 sequences, 25% to 30% detected once. This clonotype was seen just once. Its antigen is still unknown. The TCR sequence derives from a woman aged 25 to 39 in good health. The genes are TRBV7-2 and TRBJ2-3, with 14 positions matching TRBD2. The source material was blood. CDR3 amino acids: CASSLIQTSGRANTDTQYF. In DNA form, the CDR3 reads TGTGCCAGCAGCTTAATTCAGACTAGCGGGAGGGCCAACACAGATACGCAGTATTTT.